Sequencing of this T cell receptor beta chain was carried out in a study of cytomegalovirus exposure and HLA in healthy donors. About the study: For the approximately 390 genotyped donors, roughly 80% fell within the Caucasian-associated ancestry cluster. Points from the study as a whole: It was reported that TCR beta sequences correctly inferred the HLA-A and HLA-B alleles for most subjects.

Per germline, CDR1 SGHTA and CDR2 FQGTGA. The CDR3 runs 14 residues. Trimming took off 2 bases at V and 4 bases at J, with 8 bases between the two ends. The study ran its PCR with 60 Vbeta and 13 Jbeta primers. Method: immunoSEQ multiplex PCR; TCRdb's copy keeps in-frame clones and lacks some. The sample comprises fewer than 250,000 clones, more than 75% of which are singletons, and nearly 6% rests with the top ten. To note about this clone: Antigen unknown.

The sequence came from a middle-aged man in good health and CMV-seropositive. V usage is TRBV7-3 and J usage is TRBJ2-2; D gene ambiguous. Input material: PBMCs. The CDR3, as DNA: TGTGCCAGCAGCTTAGGGCACTCCACCGGGGAGCTGTTTTTT. This encodes CASSLGHSTGELFF.